Listed below are T cell receptor beta chains from one sample, sequenced in a study of blood T cell repertoires in COVID-19. TCRdb's copy holds only in-frame clones and misses some; the assay was immunoSEQ multiplex PCR. Of around 220,000 clones listed, less than 90% are singletons. What was sequenced was peripheral blood. Receptor source: a middle-aged man with active or convalescent COVID-19. Both conserved end residues are part of each CDR3. Fields, in order: J gene, V gene, D gene, clone size, CDR3 DNA, CDR3 protein. A D gene is named only where the DNA matches it firmly. Not every row has a clone size; where given, it reads once, few, many or a size class.

>TRBJ2-7|TRBV18|.|once
TGTGCCAGCTCACCAAGGGGTGGCGAGCAGTACTTC
CASSPRGGEQYF
>TRBJ1-2|TRBV28|TRBD1|.
TGTGCCAGCAGTTGGGGACAGGGTTTGAACTATGGCTACACCTTC
CASSWGQGLNYGYTF
>TRBJ1-1|TRBV5-5|.|many
TGTGCCAGCAGCCTGGCGGGTGCCAACACTGAAGCTTTCTTT
CASSLAGANTEAFF
>TRBJ2-7|TRBV5-1|TRBD1|.
TGCGCCAGCAGGGGACAGGGGGTCAACGAGCAGTACTTC
CASRGQGVNEQYF
>TRBJ2-1|TRBV14|.|once
TGTGCCAGCAGCCAAGTTCCGACAGAGCAGTTCTTC
CASSQVPTEQFF
>TRBJ1-5|TRBV27|.|.
TGTGCCAGCAGTTCAGGGGCTAATCAGCCCCAGCATTTT
CASSSGANQPQHF
>TRBJ1-5|TRBV10-3|.|few
TGTGCCATCAGTGATCCAGGATCGCCCCACAATCAGCCCCAGCATTTT
CAISDPGSPHNQPQHF
>TRBJ1-1|TRBV28|TRBD1|.
TGTGCCAGCAGTTCCCCTGGGACAGGGTGGGAAGCTTTCTTT
CASSSPGTGWEAFF
>TRBJ2-7|TRBV6-5|TRBD1|.
TGTGCCAGCAGGGAGGACAGGGGACGAGACGAGCAGTACTTC
CASREDRGRDEQYF
>TRBJ1-1|TRBV10-3|TRBD1|.
TGTGCCACCCGCCGGACAGGGGCGAACACTGAAGCTTTCTTT
CATRRTGANTEAFF
>TRBJ2-2|TRBV9|TRBD1|.
TGTGCCAGCAGTCCCGGGACAGGGGGTCCCGGGGAGCTGTTTTTT
CASSPGTGGPGELFF
>TRBJ1-3|TRBV3-1/TRBV3-2|TRBD1|once
TGTGCCAGCAGCTTGGGACAGGCCTCTGGAAACACCATATATTTT
CASSLGQASGNTIYF
>TRBJ2-7|TRBV5-1|.|.
TGCGCCAGCAGCTTGGATGTCAGCTCCTACGAGCAGTACTTC
CASSLDVSSYEQYF
>TRBJ2-3|TRBV9|TRBD2|.
TGTGCCAGCAGCCCGACGGGTGGCGGGAGGGGAGATACGCAGTATTTT
CASSPTGGGRGDTQYF
>TRBJ1-4|TRBV2|TRBD1|.
TGTGCCAGCAGGGACAGGGAGACTAATGAAAAACTGTTTTTT
CASRDRETNEKLFF
>TRBJ2-1|TRBV15|.|.
TGTGCCACCAGCAGAGTAGGGCGGGACTACAATGAGCAGTTCTTC
CATSRVGRDYNEQFF
>TRBJ2-3|TRBV24-1|.|.
TGTGCCACCAGTGATCTATACAGGACAGATACGCAGTATTTT
CATSDLYRTDTQYF
>TRBJ2-1|TRBV27|TRBD2|.
TGTGCCAGCAGTCCCGGGACTAGCGGGAGCAATGAGCAGTTCTTC
CASSPGTSGSNEQFF